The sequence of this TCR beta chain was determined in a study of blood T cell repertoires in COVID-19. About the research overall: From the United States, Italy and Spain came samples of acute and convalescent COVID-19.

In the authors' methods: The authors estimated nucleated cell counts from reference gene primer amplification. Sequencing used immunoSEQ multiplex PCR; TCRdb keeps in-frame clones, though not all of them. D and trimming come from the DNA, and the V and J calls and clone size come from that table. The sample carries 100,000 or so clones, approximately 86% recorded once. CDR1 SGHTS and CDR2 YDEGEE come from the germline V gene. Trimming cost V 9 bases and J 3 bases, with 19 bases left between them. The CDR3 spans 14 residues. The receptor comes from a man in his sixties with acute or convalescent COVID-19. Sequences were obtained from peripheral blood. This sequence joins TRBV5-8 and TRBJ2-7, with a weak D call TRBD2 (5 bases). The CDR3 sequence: CATLGVLDFYEQYF. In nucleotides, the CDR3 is TGTGCCACCCTCGGGGTGCTGGACTTCTACGAGCAGTACTTC.